The 30 T cell receptor beta chains below all came from one sample that was sequenced in a study of T cells in Graves' hyperthyroidism and ophthalmopathy. The CDR3 regions of TCR beta were amplified from RNA transcripts. The TCR CDR3 first-round RT-PCR relied on the HTBI primer set. TCRdb re-analysed the multiplex PCR reads in MiXCR, keeping a single row per CDR3 protein. Here the sample spans some 550,000 distinct CDR3 sequences, roughly a sixth being singletons. The sequencing sample was made of blood. Every receptor here comes from a woman between 35 and 50 years old with Graves' ophthalmopathy.

In this sample, this clonotype turned up many times. This chain uses TRBV18 with TRBJ1-1; a possible D gene is TRBD1 (5 bases). V was shortened by 1 base and J by 6 bases, with 15 bases between the two germline ends. Germline lookup yields CDR1 KGHSH and CDR2 LQKENI. The CDR3 has 15 residues. The CDR3 sequence: CASSPLQGLTAEAFF. The CDR3 nucleotides are TGTGCCAGCTCACCACTTCAGGGACTCACGGCTGAAGCTTTCTTT. The complete variable domain, with remaining parts taken from reference TRBV18 and TRBJ1-1, reads NAGVMQNPRHLVRRRGQEARLRCSPMKGHSHVYWYRQLPEEGLKFMVYLQKENIIDESGMPKERFSAEFPKEGPSILRIQQVVRGDSAAYFCASSPLQGLTAEAFFGQGTRLTVV.

This clonotype has at least ten counts. The V gene is TRBV20-1, the J gene TRBJ2-7, with a possible D match to TRBD2 (5 bases). V was pared by 2 bases and J by 3 bases, with 17 bases between. CDR3 length: 15 residues. The V gene's germline CDR1 is DFQATT and CDR2 SNEGSKA (reference sequence). CDR3 amino acids: CSARKDTGNVYEQYF. CDR3 coding DNA: TGCAGTGCTAGAAAGGATACGGGGAACGTCTACGAGCAGTACTTC.

This clonotype showed up just a few times. The chain is built from TRBV5-6 and TRBJ2-2; D ambiguous. The ends were cut back, 1 base at V and 1 base at J, with 11 bases in the middle. Germline assignment: CDR1 SGHDT and CDR2 YYEEEE. The CDR3 consists of 16 residues. CDR3 region: CASSLLRGKNTGELFF. The DNA of the CDR3 is TGTGCCAGCAGCTTGTTACGAGGAAAGAACACCGGGGAGCTGTTTTTT.

Many counts were recorded for this clonotype. The chain uses TRBV4-1 and TRBJ2-3, with TRBD2 matching 15 bases. The germline CDR1 and CDR2 sequences are MGHRA and YSYEKL. The V and J ends lost 6 bases and 5 bases, in that order; junction bases with no gene match: 6. The CDR3 has 16 amino acids. The CDR3 loop is CASRPGLAGGIDTQYF. CDR3 coding DNA: TGCGCCAGCAGGCCGGGACTAGCGGGAGGTATAGATACGCAGTATTTT.

This clonotype was picked up a small number of times. The CDR3 loop is CSARTAGGGETQYF. Written as DNA, the CDR3 is TGCAGTGCTAGAACGGCAGGGGGGGGAGAGACCCAGTACTTC. The chain uses TRBV20-1 and TRBJ2-5; D could derive from TRBD1 or TRBD2 (7 bases each). This CDR3 is built from 14 residues. The ends were cut back, 2 bases at V and 4 bases at J, with 14 bases in the middle. The germline gives CDR1 DFQATT, CDR2 SNEGSKA (reference sequence).

This clonotype was detected only a few times. The genes are TRBV4-1 and TRBJ2-1, with TRBD2 identical over 11 bases. V dropped 3 bases and J dropped 12; count of bases not matched to a gene: 13. CDR3 size: 16 residues. Germline V lookup: CDR1 MGHRA, CDR2 YSYEKL. The CDR3 protein is CASSQGGTSGLGGQFF. In DNA form, the CDR3 reads TGCGCCAGCAGCCAGGGAGGGACTAGCGGCCTAGGGGGGCAGTTCTTC.

The chain couples TRBV9 to TRBJ1-1, with D possibly TRBD1 on 5 matching bases. This CDR3 has 14 amino acids. Germline V gene lookup returns CDR1 SGDLS and CDR2 YYNGEE. V lost 1 base and J lost 3, with 10 bases in between. The CDR3 region has the DNA TGTGCCAGCAGCGTACTGACAGCGGACACTGAAGCTTTCTTT. Amino acid sequence: CASSVLTADTEAFF. Combining the CDR3 with reference TRBV9 and TRBJ1-1 gives the whole variable domain DSGVTQTPKHLITATGQRVTLRCSPRSGDLSVYWYQQSLDQGLQFLIQYYNGEERAKGNILERFSAQQFPDLHSELNLSSLELGDSALYFCASSVLTADTEAFFGQGTRLTVV.

The chain combines TRBV18 with TRBJ2-7; 11 bases match TRBD1. Germline CDR1 KGHSH, CDR2 LQKENI. The V and J ends lost 4 bases and 7 bases, in that order; junction bases with no gene match: 9. The length of the CDR3 is 15 residues. In DNA, the CDR3 is TGTGCCAGCTCACGAACCGGGACAGGGGGAAGGGAGCAGTACTTC. Translating it yields CASSRTGTGGREQYF.

Many counts were recorded for this clonotype. V usage is TRBV6-5 and J usage is TRBJ1-1; weak D call: TRBD1 (6 bases). The CDR3 extends over 15 amino acids. CDR1 is MNHEY and CDR2 is SVGAGI in the germline V gene. Trimming left V 0 bases short and J 4 bases short, with 12 bases between. The CDR3 bases are TGTGCCAGCAGTTACTCCGCGGGGGCGAGCACTGAAGCTTTCTTT. Its translation: CASSYSAGASTEAFF.

This clonotype was counted between two and nine times. The chain links TRBV19 to TRBJ1-4; D not certain. V was cut by 5 bases and J by 4 bases, with 14 bases left in between. Germline-derived CDR1 and CDR2 are LNHDA and SQIVND (reference sequence). The CDR3 totals 15 residues. The CDR3 nucleotides are TGTGCCAGTAGTGTTCGGCCAGGAAGTAATGAAAAACTGTTTTTT. Its protein is CASSVRPGSNEKLFF.

This clonotype came up a few times. The J gene is TRBJ1-2, the V gene TRBV7-9; TRBD1 matches 7 bases. The CDR3 length is 13 residues. The V and J ends lost 5 bases and 7 bases, in that order; junction bases with no gene match: 7. Germline CDR1 SEHNR, CDR2 FQNEAQ (reference sequence). The CDR3 coding sequence is TGTGCCAGCAGCCCGAAACAGGGGTCTGGCTACACCTTC. Translation: CASSPKQGSGYTF.

The rearrangement joins TRBV6-1 to TRBJ1-5; TRBD1 matches 8 bases. The junction had 7 bases not matched to a gene; V was cut back by 9 bases and J by 3 bases. This CDR3 has 14 amino acids. Germline V gives CDR1 MNHNS, CDR2 SASEGT. CDR3 coding DNA: TGTGCCAGTGAGAAGGACAGGGCCAATCAGCCCCAGCATTTT. This encodes CASEKDRANQPQHF.

J is TRBJ2-3 and V is TRBV28, with D tentatively TRBD1 or TRBD2 (5 bases each). The CDR3 spans 15 residues. The V gene lost 6 bases and the J gene lost 2 bases, with 15 bases spanning the gap. Germline loops: CDR1 MDHEN, CDR2 SYDVKM. The CDR3 nucleotides are TGTGCCAGCAGGGGAGTAGGGACCTACACAGATACGCAGTATTTT. Its translation is CASRGVGTYTDTQYF.

The table lists this clonotype with many counts. This chain connects TRBV20-1 to TRBJ1-5, with unresolved D. The CDR3 runs to 15 residues. Germline CDR1 DFQATT, CDR2 SNEGSKA (reference sequence). Trimming took off 1 base at V and 2 bases at J, with 12 bases between the two ends. CDR3 sequence (DNA): TGCAGTGCTAGAGCAGCGACCGGAGGCAATCAGCCCCAGCATTTT. Protein sequence: CSARAATGGNQPQHF.

This clonotype was counted only a few times. The CDR3 DNA reads TGTGCCAGCAGCCTTTCCTGGGCCAACGTCCTGACTTTC. Amino acids: CASSLSWANVLTF. The chain joins TRBV7-2 to TRBJ2-6, with D uncertain. Germline loops: CDR1 SGHTA, CDR2 FQGNSA. Trimming stripped 5 bases from V and 5 bases from J, with 7 bases between. The CDR3 is 13 residues long.

The V gene is TRBV2, the J gene TRBJ1-5, with D possibly TRBD1 on 6 matching bases. The length of the CDR3 is 18 residues. Germline V gene data show CDR1 as SNHLY and CDR2 as FYNNEI. The V end was cut by 2 bases, the J end by 0 bases, with 17 bases between. The DNA for the CDR3 is TGTGCCAGCAGTGAATTTACCGGGACAAGTTTTAGCAATCAGCCCCAGCATTTT. Amino acid sequence: CASSEFTGTSFSNQPQHF.

This clonotype occurred many times. The gene calls are TRBV6-1 and TRBJ1-4, with 7 bases lining up with TRBD1. The CDR3 is made up of 15 amino acids. The germline CDR1 and CDR2 sequences are MNHNS and SASEGT. After removal of 5 bases from V and 4 bases from J, the junction contained 7 bases not matched to a gene. The CDR3 is CASSTGQEGNEKLFF. In nucleotides, the CDR3 is TGTGCCAGCAGTACAGGACAGGAGGGTAATGAAAAACTGTTTTTT.

The V gene is TRBV7-2, the J gene TRBJ1-3; D not resolved. Germline V CDR1 and CDR2: SGHTA, FQGNSA. Trimming took 1 base from V and 8 from J, leaving 9 bases between them. CDR3 length: 13 residues. The CDR3 is CASSLEGFDTIYF. CDR3 nucleotide sequence: TGTGCCAGCAGCTTAGAAGGGTTTGACACCATATATTTT.

This clonotype has a count of ten or more. The chain uses TRBV20-1 and TRBJ2-3; the D gene is possibly TRBD1 (5 bases). The CDR3 length is 14 residues. Germline CDR1 is DFQATT and CDR2 is SNEGSKA (reference sequence). V was clipped by 6 bases and J by 4 bases, with 17 bases between them. The CDR3 sequence: CSARRAADPDTQYF. In DNA, the CDR3 is TGCAGTGCCCGCAGGGCGGCCGATCCAGATACGCAGTATTTT.

This clonotype was seen only a few times. The chain recombines TRBV13 with TRBJ2-1, with 8 bases fitting TRBD2. With 5 bases clipped from V and 7 bases from J, the junction kept 13 bases outside the gene matches. Germline CDR1 is PRHDT and CDR2 is FYEKMQ (reference sequence). CDR3 size: 16 residues. The CDR3 sequence: CASSPSRAGVGNEQFF. Written as DNA, the CDR3 is TGTGCCAGCAGCCCCTCCCGAGCGGGGGTTGGTAATGAGCAGTTCTTC.

This clonotype has a count of ten or more. The chain couples TRBV12-3 or TRBV12-4 to TRBJ1-5; a possible D gene is TRBD1 (6 bases). CDR3 size: 13 residues. Trimming took 5 bases from V and 7 from J, leaving 12 bases between them. The CDR3 sequence: CASSSRGGQPQHF. The CDR3 region has the DNA TGTGCCAGCAGTAGCAGGGGAGGCCAGCCCCAGCATTTT.

This clonotype has more than one count but fewer than ten. The gene calls are TRBV12-5 and TRBJ1-2, with 7 bases lining up with TRBD1. The trim removed 5 bases at V and 4 bases at J, leaving 10 bases unmatched. Germline CDR1 is LGHNT and CDR2 is FRNRAP. This CDR3 is 15 amino acids long. Written as DNA, the CDR3 is TGTGCTAGTGGTCCATATCCAGGGGGGGCCTATGGCTACACCTTC. It codes for CASGPYPGGAYGYTF.

This clonotype appeared many times. The chain combines TRBV18 with TRBJ2-1, with D possibly TRBD2 on 5 matching bases. CDR3 length equals 15 residues. Germline CDR1 KGHSH, CDR2 LQKENI. V lost 3 bases, J lost 7 bases, and 16 bases lay in between. The CDR3: CASSPLPSGGNEQFF. CDR3 DNA: TGTGCCAGCTCACCTCTTCCCAGCGGTGGGAATGAGCAGTTCTTC.

The count of this clonotype is one. V usage is TRBV18 and J usage is TRBJ2-7; 7 bases agree with TRBD2. Per the germline V gene, CDR1 is KGHSH and CDR2 is LQKENI. V shed 3 bases and J 3 bases; nucleotides not matched to a gene: 5. The CDR3 totals 14 residues. The CDR3 sequence is CASSPPSGHYEQYF. The CDR3 coding sequence is TGTGCCAGCTCACCCCCTAGCGGACACTACGAGCAGTACTTC.

The chain has TRBV19 and TRBJ2-1; D uncertain. The V gene lost 7 bases and the J gene lost 1 base, with 8 bases spanning the gap. The CDR3 runs to 13 residues. CDR1 and CDR2 from the germline V gene are LNHDA and SQIVND (reference sequence). This CDR3 is CASTPTSYNEQFF. CDR3 bases: TGTGCCAGTACTCCCACATCCTACAATGAGCAGTTCTTC. The full variable domain, completed using reference TRBV19 and TRBJ2-1, is DGGITQSPKYLFRKEGQNVTLSCEQNLNHDAMYWYRQDPGQGLRLIYYSQIVNDFQKGDIAEGYSVSREKKESFPLTVTSAQKNPTAFYLCASTPTSYNEQFFGPGTRLTVL.

The genes are TRBV7-8 and TRBJ1-2, with D unresolved. The CDR3 runs to 13 residues. With 5 bases removed from V and 7 bases from J, the gap between germline ends came to 14 bases. Germline lookup yields CDR1 SGHVS and CDR2 FQNEAQ. In nucleotides, the CDR3 is TGTGCCAGCAGCAGCGGAACCCGCGGTGGCTACACCTTC. It specifies CASSSGTRGGYTF. Using reference TRBV7-8 and TRBJ1-2 for the parts outside the CDR3, the full variable domain is GAGVSQSPRYKVAKRGQDVALRCDPISGHVSLFWYQQALGQGPEFLTYFQNEAQLDKSGLPSDRFFAERPEGSVSTLKIQRTQQEDSAVYLCASSSGTRGGYTFGSGTRLTVV.

Only a few counts were recorded for this clonotype. This chain uses TRBV7-9 with TRBJ2-2; either TRBD1 or TRBD2 may supply D (6 bases each). The CDR3 is made up of 12 amino acids. Germline lookup yields CDR1 SEHNR and CDR2 FQNEAQ (reference sequence). Trimming stripped 10 bases from V and 4 bases from J, with 10 bases between. For the CDR3, the DNA is TGTGCCACCCGGGGGCCCACCGGGGAGCTGTTTTTT. Amino acids: CATRGPTGELFF. Using reference TRBV7-9 and TRBJ2-2 for the parts outside the CDR3, the full variable domain is DTGVSQNPRHKITKRGQNVTFRCDPISEHNRLYWYRQTLGQGPEFLTYFQNEAQLEKSRLLSDRFSAERPKGSFSTLEIQRTEQGDSAMYLCATRGPTGELFFGEGSRLTVL.

This clonotype was seen more than once but under ten times. V and J are TRBV7-9 and TRBJ1-1; weak D call: TRBD1 (5 bases). The ends were cut back, 5 bases at V and 1 base at J, with 11 bases in the middle. Germline CDR1 and CDR2: SEHNR and FQNEAQ (reference sequence). This CDR3 has 14 residues. The CDR3, as DNA: TGTGCCAGCAGCCGCTTTGGGGGGAACACTGAAGCTTTCTTT. It encodes CASSRFGGNTEAFF.

This chain connects TRBV6-6 to TRBJ1-1; D ambiguous. V was cut by 2 bases and J by 1 base, with 17 bases left in between. The CDR3 is 17 residues long. Looked up from germline, CDR1 is MNHNY and CDR2 is SVGAGI (reference sequence). CDR3 sequence (DNA): TGTGCCAGCAGTTACCGTCCGTGGGGTATGAGGAACACTGAAGCTTTCTTT. Amino acids: CASSYRPWGMRNTEAFF.

This clonotype has at least ten counts. The chain combines TRBV11-3 with TRBJ1-1; D not resolved. Germline V CDR1 and CDR2: SGHNT, YENEEA. The CDR3 is made up of 15 amino acids. V lost 3 bases and J lost 6, with 17 bases in between. The CDR3 DNA sequence: TGTGCCAGCAGCTTTGCCCTCAAGACAATTCCTGAAGCTTTCTTT. Protein: CASSFALKTIPEAFF.